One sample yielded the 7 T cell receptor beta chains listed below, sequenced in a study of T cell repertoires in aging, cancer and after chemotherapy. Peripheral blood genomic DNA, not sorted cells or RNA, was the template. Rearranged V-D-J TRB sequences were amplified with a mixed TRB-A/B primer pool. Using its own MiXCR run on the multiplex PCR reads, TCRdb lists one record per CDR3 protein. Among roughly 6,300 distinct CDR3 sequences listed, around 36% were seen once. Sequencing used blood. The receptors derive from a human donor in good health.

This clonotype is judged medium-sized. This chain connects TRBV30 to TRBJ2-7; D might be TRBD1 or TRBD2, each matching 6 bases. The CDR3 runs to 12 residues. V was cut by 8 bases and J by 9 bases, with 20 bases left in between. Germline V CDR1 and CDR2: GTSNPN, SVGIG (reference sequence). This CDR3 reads CALGYEGGGQYF. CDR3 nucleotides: TGTGCCCTGGGATACGAGGGGGGTGGGCAGTACTTC.

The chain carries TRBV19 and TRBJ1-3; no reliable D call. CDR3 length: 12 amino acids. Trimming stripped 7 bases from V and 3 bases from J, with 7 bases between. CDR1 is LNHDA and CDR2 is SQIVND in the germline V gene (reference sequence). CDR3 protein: CASNEGGNTIYF. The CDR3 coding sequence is TGTGCCAGTAACGAAGGTGGAAACACCATATATTTT.

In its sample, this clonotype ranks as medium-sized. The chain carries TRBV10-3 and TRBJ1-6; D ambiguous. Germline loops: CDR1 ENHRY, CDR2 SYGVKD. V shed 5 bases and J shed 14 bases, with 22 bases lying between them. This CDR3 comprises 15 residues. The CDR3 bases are TGTGCCATCAGTTCCAGCCGAGGTGGCTCCGGAGCCCTCCACTTT. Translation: CAISSSRGGSGALHF.

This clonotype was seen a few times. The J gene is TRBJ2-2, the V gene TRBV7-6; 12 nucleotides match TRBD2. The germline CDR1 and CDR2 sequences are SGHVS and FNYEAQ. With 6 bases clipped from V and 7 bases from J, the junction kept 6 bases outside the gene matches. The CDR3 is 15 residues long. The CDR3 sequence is CASSPSGRASGELFF. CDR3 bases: TGTGCCAGCAGTCCTAGCGGGAGGGCCAGCGGGGAGCTGTTTTTT.

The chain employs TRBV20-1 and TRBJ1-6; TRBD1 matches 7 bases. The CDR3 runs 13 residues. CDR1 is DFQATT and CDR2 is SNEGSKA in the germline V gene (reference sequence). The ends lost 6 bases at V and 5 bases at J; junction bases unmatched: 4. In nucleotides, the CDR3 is TGCAGTGCGGGGACAGTCGATAATTCACCCCTCCACTTT. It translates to CSAGTVDNSPLHF.

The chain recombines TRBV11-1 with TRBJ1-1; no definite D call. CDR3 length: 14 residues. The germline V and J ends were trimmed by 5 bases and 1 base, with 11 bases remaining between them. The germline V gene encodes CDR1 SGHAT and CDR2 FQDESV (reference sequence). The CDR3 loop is CASSARSGNTEAFF. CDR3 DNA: TGTGCCAGCAGCGCGCGGTCAGGGAACACTGAAGCTTTCTTT.

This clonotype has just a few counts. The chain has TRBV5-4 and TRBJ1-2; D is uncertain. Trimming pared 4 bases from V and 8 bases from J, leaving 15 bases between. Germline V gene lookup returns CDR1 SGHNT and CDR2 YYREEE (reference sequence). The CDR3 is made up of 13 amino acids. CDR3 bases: TGTGCCAGCAGCCTGTTGGGCGCATCGGGCTACACCTTC. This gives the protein CASSLLGASGYTF.